This T cell receptor (beta chain) was captured in a study of blood T cells in healthy people across ages. This clonotype appeared a few times. Then a second PCR, running about 6 to 12 cycles, was carried out with a sample-barcoded 5' primer and a J-beta primer mix. TCRdb independently ran MiXCR on the 5' RACE reads; one entry per CDR3 protein. The sample lists fewer than 2,000,000 distinct CDR3 sequences; 34% were seen once. Germline V gene data show CDR1 as SGHRS and CDR2 as YFSETQ. Germline trimming cut 4 bases from V and 5 bases from J; bases unmatched to any gene: 5. This CDR3 spans 14 amino acids.

J is TRBJ2-3 and V is TRBV5-1, with 9 bases fitting TRBD1. The source of this sequence is a woman in her 30s in good health. The sample consisted of blood. CDR3 coding DNA: TGCGCCAGCAGCGTAAGACAGGGGGGAGATACGCAGTATTTT. Translation gives CASSVRQGGDTQYF.